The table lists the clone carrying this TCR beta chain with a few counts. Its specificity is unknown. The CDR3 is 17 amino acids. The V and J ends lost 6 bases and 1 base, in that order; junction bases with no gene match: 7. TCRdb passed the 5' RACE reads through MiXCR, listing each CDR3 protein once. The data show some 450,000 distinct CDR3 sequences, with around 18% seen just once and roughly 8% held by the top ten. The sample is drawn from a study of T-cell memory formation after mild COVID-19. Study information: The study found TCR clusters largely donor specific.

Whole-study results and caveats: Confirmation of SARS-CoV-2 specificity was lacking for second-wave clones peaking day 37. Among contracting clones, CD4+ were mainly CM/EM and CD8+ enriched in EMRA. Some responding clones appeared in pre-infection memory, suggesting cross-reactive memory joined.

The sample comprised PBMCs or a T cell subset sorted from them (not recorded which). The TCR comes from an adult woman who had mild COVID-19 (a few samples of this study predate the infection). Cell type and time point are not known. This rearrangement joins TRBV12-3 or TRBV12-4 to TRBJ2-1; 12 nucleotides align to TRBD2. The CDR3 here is CASSHTSGGLSYNEQFF. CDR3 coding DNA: TGTGCCAGCAGCCACACTAGCGGGGGGCTTTCCTACAATGAGCAGTTCTTC.